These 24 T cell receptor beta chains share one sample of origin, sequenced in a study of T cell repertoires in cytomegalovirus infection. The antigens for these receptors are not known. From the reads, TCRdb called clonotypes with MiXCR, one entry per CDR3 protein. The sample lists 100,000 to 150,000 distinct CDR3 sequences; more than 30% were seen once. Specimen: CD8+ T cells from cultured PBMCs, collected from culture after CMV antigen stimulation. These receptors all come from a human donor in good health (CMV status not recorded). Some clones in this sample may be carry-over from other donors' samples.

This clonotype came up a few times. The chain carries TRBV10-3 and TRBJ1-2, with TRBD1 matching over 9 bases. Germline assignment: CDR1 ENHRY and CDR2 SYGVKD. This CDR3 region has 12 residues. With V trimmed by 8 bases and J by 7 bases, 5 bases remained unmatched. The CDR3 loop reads CAIQGQGSGYTF. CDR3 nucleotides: TGTGCCATCCAAGGACAGGGGAGTGGCTACACCTTC.

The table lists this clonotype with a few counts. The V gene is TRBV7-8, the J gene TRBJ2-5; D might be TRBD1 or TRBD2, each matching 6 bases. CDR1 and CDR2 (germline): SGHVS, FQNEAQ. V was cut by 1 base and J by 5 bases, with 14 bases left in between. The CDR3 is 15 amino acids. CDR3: CASSLVGAGMETQYF. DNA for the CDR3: TGTGCCAGCAGCTTAGTGGGGGCGGGGATGGAGACCCAGTACTTC.

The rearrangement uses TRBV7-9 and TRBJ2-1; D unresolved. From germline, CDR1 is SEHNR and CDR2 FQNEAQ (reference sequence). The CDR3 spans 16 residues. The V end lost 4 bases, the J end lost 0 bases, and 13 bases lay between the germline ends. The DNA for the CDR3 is TGTGCCAGCAGCTCACGCCGTTTGAGCTCCTACAATGAGCAGTTCTTC. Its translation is CASSSRRLSSYNEQFF.

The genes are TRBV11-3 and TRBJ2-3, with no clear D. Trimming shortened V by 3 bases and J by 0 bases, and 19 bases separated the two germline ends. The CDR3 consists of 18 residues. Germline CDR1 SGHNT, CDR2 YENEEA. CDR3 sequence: CASSFPANPKPSTDTQYF. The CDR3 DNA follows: TGTGCCAGCAGCTTTCCGGCCAATCCCAAACCTAGCACAGATACGCAGTATTTT. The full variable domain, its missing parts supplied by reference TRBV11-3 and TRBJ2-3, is EAGVVQSPRYKIIEKKQPVAFWCNPISGHNTLYWYLQNLGQGPELLIRYENEEAVDDSQLPKDRFSAERLKGVDSTLKIQPAELGDSAVYLCASSFPANPKPSTDTQYFGPGTRLTVL.

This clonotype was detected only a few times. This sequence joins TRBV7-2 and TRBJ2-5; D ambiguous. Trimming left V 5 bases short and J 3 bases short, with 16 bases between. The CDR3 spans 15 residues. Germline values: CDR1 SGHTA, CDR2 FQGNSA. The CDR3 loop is CASSTAREVEETQYF. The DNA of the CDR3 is TGTGCCAGCAGCACCGCACGAGAGGTAGAAGAGACCCAGTACTTC.

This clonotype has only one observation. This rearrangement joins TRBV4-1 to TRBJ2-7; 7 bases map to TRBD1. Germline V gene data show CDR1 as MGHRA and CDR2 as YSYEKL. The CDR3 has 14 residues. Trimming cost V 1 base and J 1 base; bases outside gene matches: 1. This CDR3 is CASSQGDSSYEQYF. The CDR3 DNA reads TGCGCCAGCAGCCAAGGGGACAGTTCCTACGAGCAGTACTTC.

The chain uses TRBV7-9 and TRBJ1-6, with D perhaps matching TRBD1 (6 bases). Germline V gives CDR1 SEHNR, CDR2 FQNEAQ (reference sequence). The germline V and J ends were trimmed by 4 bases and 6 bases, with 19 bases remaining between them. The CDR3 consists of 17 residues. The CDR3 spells CASSSHDLQGFNSPLHF. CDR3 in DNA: TGTGCCAGCAGCTCGCATGATCTCCAGGGGTTTAATTCACCCCTCCACTTT.

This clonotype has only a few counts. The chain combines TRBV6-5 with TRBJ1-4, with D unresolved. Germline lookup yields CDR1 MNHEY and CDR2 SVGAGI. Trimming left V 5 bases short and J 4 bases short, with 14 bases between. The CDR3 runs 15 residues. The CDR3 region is CASSVNPTVNEKLFF. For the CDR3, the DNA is TGTGCCAGCAGTGTAAACCCCACAGTTAATGAAAAACTGTTTTTT.

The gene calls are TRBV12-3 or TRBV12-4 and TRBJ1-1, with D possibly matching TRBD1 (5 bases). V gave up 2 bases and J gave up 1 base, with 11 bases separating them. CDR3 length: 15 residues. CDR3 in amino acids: CASSLPKGWNTEAFF. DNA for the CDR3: TGTGCCAGCAGTTTACCCAAGGGGTGGAACACTGAAGCTTTCTTT.

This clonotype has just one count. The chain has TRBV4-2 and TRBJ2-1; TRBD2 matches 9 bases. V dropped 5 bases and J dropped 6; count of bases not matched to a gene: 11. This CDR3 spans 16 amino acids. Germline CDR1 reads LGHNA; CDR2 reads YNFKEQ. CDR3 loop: CASSASLAGGSNEQFF. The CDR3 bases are TGTGCCAGCAGCGCAAGCCTGGCGGGGGGGTCCAATGAGCAGTTCTTC.

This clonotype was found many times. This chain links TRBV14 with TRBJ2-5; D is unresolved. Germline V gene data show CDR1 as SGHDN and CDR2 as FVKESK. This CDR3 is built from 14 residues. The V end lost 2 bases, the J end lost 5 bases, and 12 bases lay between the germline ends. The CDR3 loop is CASSQTRDEETQYF. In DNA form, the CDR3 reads TGTGCCAGCAGCCAAACAAGGGATGAGGAGACCCAGTACTTC.

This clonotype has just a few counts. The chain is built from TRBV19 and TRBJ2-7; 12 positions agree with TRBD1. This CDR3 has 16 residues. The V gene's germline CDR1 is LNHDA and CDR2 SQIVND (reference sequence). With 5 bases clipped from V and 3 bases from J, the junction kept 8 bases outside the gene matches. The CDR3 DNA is TGTGCCAGTAGTCCCCGGGACAGGGGGCTTGTCTACGAGCAGTACTTC. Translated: CASSPRDRGLVYEQYF.

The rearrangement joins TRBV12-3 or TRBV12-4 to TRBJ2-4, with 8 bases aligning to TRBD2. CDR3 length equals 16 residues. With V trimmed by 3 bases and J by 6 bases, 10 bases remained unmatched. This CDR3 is CASSFYGGAPTNIQYF. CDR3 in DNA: TGTGCCAGCAGTTTCTACGGGGGGGCCCCAACAAACATTCAGTACTTC.

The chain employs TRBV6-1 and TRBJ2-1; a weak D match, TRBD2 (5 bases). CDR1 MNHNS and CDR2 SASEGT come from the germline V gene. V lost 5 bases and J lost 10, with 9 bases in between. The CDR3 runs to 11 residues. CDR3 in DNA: TGTGCCAGCAGTCTCGGGGTGGAGCAGTTCTTC. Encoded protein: CASSLGVEQFF.

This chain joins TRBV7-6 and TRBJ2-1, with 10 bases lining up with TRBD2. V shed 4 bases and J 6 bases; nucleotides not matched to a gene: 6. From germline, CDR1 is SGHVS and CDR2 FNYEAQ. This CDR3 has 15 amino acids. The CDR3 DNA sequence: TGTGCCAGCAGCTCGAAGCGGGGGGGCCGCAATGAGCAGTTCTTC. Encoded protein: CASSSKRGGRNEQFF.

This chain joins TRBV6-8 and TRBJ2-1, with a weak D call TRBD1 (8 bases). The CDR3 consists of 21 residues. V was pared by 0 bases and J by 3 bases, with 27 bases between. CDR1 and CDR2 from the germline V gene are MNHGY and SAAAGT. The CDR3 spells CASSYSIPERKTGGGYNEQFF. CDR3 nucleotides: TGTGCCAGCAGTTACTCGATCCCCGAAAGGAAAACAGGGGGGGGCTACAATGAGCAGTTCTTC.

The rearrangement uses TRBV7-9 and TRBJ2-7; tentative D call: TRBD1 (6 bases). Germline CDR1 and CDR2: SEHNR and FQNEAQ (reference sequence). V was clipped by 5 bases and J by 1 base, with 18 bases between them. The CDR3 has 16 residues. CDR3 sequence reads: CASSLSTGVNSYEQYF. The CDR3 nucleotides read TGTGCCAGCAGCCTTTCGACAGGAGTCAATTCCTACGAGCAGTACTTC.

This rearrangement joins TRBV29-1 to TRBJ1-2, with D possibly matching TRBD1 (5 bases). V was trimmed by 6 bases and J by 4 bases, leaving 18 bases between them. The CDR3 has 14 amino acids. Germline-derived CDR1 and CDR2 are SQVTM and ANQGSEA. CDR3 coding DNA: TGCAGCGTGCTCGGACAATACAGCAGCTATGGCTACACCTTC. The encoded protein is CSVLGQYSSYGYTF. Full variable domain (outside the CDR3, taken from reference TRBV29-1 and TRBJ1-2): SAVISQKPSRDICQRGTSLTIQCQVDSQVTMMFWYRQQPGQSLTLIATANQGSEATYESGFVIDKFPISRPNLTFSTLTVSNMSPEDSSIYLCSVLGQYSSYGYTFGSGTRLTVV.

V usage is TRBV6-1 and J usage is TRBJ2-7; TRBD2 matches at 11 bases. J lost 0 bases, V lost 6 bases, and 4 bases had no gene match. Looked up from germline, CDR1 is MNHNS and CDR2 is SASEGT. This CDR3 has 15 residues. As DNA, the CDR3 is TGTGCCAGCAGCACTAGCGGGGGACCCTCCTACGAGCAGTACTTC. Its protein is CASSTSGGPSYEQYF.

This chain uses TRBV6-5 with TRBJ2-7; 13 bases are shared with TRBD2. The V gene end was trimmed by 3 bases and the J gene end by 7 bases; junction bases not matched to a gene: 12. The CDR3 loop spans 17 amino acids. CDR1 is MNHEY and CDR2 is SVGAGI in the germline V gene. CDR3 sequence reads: CASSYAGTSGVVNEQYF. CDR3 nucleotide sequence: TGTGCCAGCAGTTATGCCGGGACTAGCGGGGTGGTGAATGAGCAGTACTTC.

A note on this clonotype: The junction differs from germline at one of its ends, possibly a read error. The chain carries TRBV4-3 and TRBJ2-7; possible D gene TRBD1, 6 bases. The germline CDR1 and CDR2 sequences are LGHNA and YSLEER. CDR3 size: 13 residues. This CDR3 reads CASSVSTGYDQYF. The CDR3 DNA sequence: TGCGCCAGCAGCGTATCGACAGGTTACGATCAGTACTTC.

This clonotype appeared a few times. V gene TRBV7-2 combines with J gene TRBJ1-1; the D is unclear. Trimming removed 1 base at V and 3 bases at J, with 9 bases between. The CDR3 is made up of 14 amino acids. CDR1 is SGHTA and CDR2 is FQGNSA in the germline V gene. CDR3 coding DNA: TGTGCCAGCAGCTTAGTAGAGGGCTACACTGAAGCTTTCTTT. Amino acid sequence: CASSLVEGYTEAFF.

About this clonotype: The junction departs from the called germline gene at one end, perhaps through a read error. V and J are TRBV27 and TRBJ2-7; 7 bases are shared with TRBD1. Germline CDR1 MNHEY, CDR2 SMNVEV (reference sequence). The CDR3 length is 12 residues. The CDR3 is CASLGGTGDGDF. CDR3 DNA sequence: TGTGCCAGCCTTGGTGGAACAGGGGATGGAGACTTC.

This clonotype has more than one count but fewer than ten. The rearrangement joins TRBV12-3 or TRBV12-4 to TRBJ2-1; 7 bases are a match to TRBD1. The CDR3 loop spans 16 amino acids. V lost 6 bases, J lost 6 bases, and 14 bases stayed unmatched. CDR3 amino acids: CASSRLVAGGGNEQFF. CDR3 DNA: TGTGCCAGCAGCCGACTGGTGGCAGGGGGTGGCAATGAGCAGTTCTTC.